This TCR beta chain was observed in a study of PD-L1 blockade in urothelial cancer. Germline values: CDR1 SGDLS, CDR2 YYNGEE. The junction had 7 bases not matched to a gene; V was cut back by 4 bases and J by 1 base. The CDR3 consists of 16 residues. This table comes from immunoSEQ multiplex PCR, and its TCRdb copy is limited to in-frame clones, with some not included. This repertoire shows around 45,000 clones, around 90% found once; its top ten account for 12% to 15%. This material consisted of PBMCs, taken around atezolizumab (anti-PD-L1) treatment. The TCR sequence derives from a woman aged 55 to 70 with urothelial cancer. The V and J genes are TRBV9 and TRBJ2-1; 8 positions match TRBD2. Written as DNA, the CDR3 is TGTGCCAGCAGCTGGACCGGGGGGGGGTCCTACAATGAGCAGTTCTTC. Its protein product is CASSWTGGGSYNEQFF.